The rows below give T cell receptor beta chains drawn from one sample of a study of T cells in Graves' hyperthyroidism and ophthalmopathy. Via MiXCR, TCRdb re-called the multiplex PCR reads, giving one row per CDR3 protein. The repertoire has 400,000 or so distinct CDR3 sequences, more than 12% of them found once; the top ten carry around 28%. The specimen sequenced was blood. These receptors all come from a man aged 50 or older with Graves' ophthalmopathy. Each CDR3 is given with its conserved first and last residue. The D gene is left open where the match is weak. The size of a clone is reported for some rows only, either as once, few or many, or as a class for expanded clones.

V: TRBV9; J: TRBJ2-2; size: many; D: NA; CDR3: CASSVQQGMGGELFF; DNA: TGTGCCAGCAGCGTACAACAGGGAATGGGCGGGGAGCTGTTTTTT
V: TRBV14; J: TRBJ2-5; size: few; D: TRBD2; CDR3: CASSRTSGRALETQYF; DNA: TGTGCCAGCAGCCGGACTAGCGGGAGGGCCTTGGAGACCCAGTACTTC
V: TRBV2; J: TRBJ2-2; size: many; D: NA; CDR3: CASSVAEGNTGELFF; DNA: TGTGCCAGCAGTGTAGCGGAGGGAAACACCGGGGAGCTGTTTTTT
V: TRBV6-1; J: TRBJ2-3; size: many; D: NA; CDR3: CASRPRRSGSSDTQYF; DNA: TGTGCCAGCAGACCTAGGCGGTCAGGGTCATCAGATACGCAGTATTTT
V: TRBV6-1; J: TRBJ2-1; size: many; D: NA; CDR3: CASSDRDIYNEQFF; DNA: TGTGCCAGCAGTGACCGGGACATCTACAATGAGCAGTTCTTC
V: TRBV5-6; J: TRBJ2-7; size: many; D: TRBD1; CDR3: CASSLVQGVYEQYF; DNA: TGTGCCAGCAGCTTGGTACAGGGGGTCTACGAGCAGTACTTC
V: TRBV9; J: TRBJ2-2; size: NA; D: NA; CDR3: CASSVRQINTGELFF; DNA: TGTGCCAGCAGCGTAAGACAGATTAACACCGGGGAGCTGTTTTTT
V: TRBV5-1; J: TRBJ1-1; size: many; D: NA; CDR3: CASSLSNLNTEAFF; DNA: TGCGCCAGCAGCCTATCTAACCTGAACACTGAAGCTTTCTTT
V: TRBV18; J: TRBJ2-3; size: many; D: NA; CDR3: CASSPTFGATVTDTQYF; DNA: TGTGCCAGCTCACCAACCTTTGGCGCTACGGTAACAGATACGCAGTATTTT
V: TRBV28; J: TRBJ1-5; size: many; D: NA; CDR3: CASIQGMDQPQHF; DNA: TGTGCCAGCATTCAGGGAATGGATCAGCCCCAGCATTTT
V: TRBV29-1; J: TRBJ2-3; size: NA; D: NA; CDR3: CSVGPTGTITDTQYF; DNA: TGCAGCGTAGGACCCACCGGGACCATCACAGATACGCAGTATTTT
V: TRBV11-2; J: TRBJ2-2; size: many; D: NA; CDR3: CASSLSGGATGELFF; DNA: TGTGCCAGCAGCTTAAGTGGAGGTGCCACCGGGGAGCTGTTTTTT
V: TRBV2; J: TRBJ1-2; size: many; D: NA; CDR3: CASSEGGFYGYTF; DNA: TGTGCCAGCAGTGAAGGGGGTTTTTATGGCTACACCTTC
V: TRBV12-3/TRBV12-4; J: TRBJ2-4; size: NA; D: TRBD1; CDR3: CASSLLGQGESIQYF; DNA: TGTGCCAGCAGCCTTCTTGGACAGGGGGAAAGCATTCAGTACTTC
V: TRBV28; J: TRBJ2-3; size: many; D: TRBD2; CDR3: CASSDPTGTSGILVTDTQYF; DNA: TGTGCCAGCTCCGATCCGACCGGGACTAGCGGGATTTTGGTCACAGATACGCAGTATTTT
V: TRBV5-1; J: TRBJ2-7; size: NA; D: NA; CDR3: CASRAGAYEQYF; DNA: TGCGCCAGCAGGGCGGGGGCGTACGAGCAGTACTTC
V: TRBV5-6; J: TRBJ2-7; size: NA; D: NA; CDR3: CASSFGLAETSYEQYF; DNA: TGTGCCAGCAGCTTTGGTCTAGCCGAAACCTCCTACGAGCAGTACTTC
V: TRBV7-9; J: TRBJ2-4; size: NA; D: NA; CDR3: CASSYGSLKNIQYF; DNA: TGTGCCAGCAGTTACGGGAGTTTGAAAAACATTCAGTACTTC
V: TRBV12-3/TRBV12-4; J: TRBJ2-2; size: NA; D: TRBD1; CDR3: CASSLSGGGTGELFF; DNA: TGTGCCAGCAGTTTATCAGGGGGCGGTACCGGGGAGCTGTTTTTT
V: TRBV11-2; J: TRBJ1-2; size: NA; D: TRBD1; CDR3: CASSLALRDRGFGYTF; DNA: TGTGCCAGCAGCTTAGCGCTCCGGGACAGGGGGTTTGGCTACACCTTC
V: TRBV29-1; J: TRBJ2-1; size: NA; D: NA; CDR3: CSVEDGAWGNEQFF; DNA: TGCAGCGTTGAAGACGGGGCCTGGGGCAATGAGCAGTTCTTC
V: TRBV15; J: TRBJ2-1; size: NA; D: TRBD2; CDR3: CATSRELAGDNEQFF; DNA: TGTGCCACCAGCAGAGAACTAGCGGGGGACAATGAGCAGTTCTTC
V: TRBV7-3; J: TRBJ1-1; size: many; D: TRBD1; CDR3: CASSGDRDTEAFF; DNA: TGTGCCAGCAGCGGGGACAGAGACACTGAAGCTTTCTTT
V: TRBV12-3/TRBV12-4; J: TRBJ2-4; size: NA; D: TRBD1; CDR3: CASSLPGGGIQYF; DNA: TGTGCCAGCAGTTTACCAGGGGGTGGCATTCAGTACTTC
V: TRBV19; J: TRBJ2-7; size: few; D: NA; CDR3: CASSQWEKRSVGEQYF; DNA: TGTGCCAGTTCCCAGTGGGAGAAGAGGAGTGTCGGCGAGCAGTACTTC
V: TRBV6-1; J: TRBJ1-1; size: many; D: NA; CDR3: CASTRAEDTEAFF; DNA: TGTGCCAGCACAAGGGCAGAGGACACTGAAGCTTTCTTT
V: TRBV18; J: TRBJ2-1; size: many; D: NA; CDR3: CASSPGRRSYNEQFF; DNA: TGTGCCAGCTCACCGGGACGCCGCTCCTACAATGAGCAGTTCTTC
V: TRBV28; J: TRBJ1-4; size: few; D: NA; CDR3: CATEEGRVGEKLFF; DNA: TGTGCCACCGAGGAGGGCAGAGTGGGTGAAAAACTGTTTTTT
V: TRBV28; J: TRBJ2-7; size: many; D: NA; CDR3: CASSSTREQYF; DNA: TGTGCCAGCAGCTCCACCAGGGAGCAGTACTTC
V: TRBV3-1; J: TRBJ2-7; size: many; D: NA; CDR3: CASSQVLGGVSYEQYF; DNA: TGTGCCAGCAGCCAAGTACTGGGGGGCGTCTCCTACGAGCAGTACTTC
V: TRBV20-1; J: TRBJ1-2; size: NA; D: NA; CDR3: CSARELDGFNYGYTF; DNA: TGCAGTGCTAGAGAACTTGACGGGTTTAACTATGGCTACACCTTC
V: TRBV30; J: TRBJ2-5; size: many; D: NA; CDR3: CAGGLGPQETQYF; DNA: TGTGCCGGAGGGCTGGGACCACAAGAGACCCAGTACTTC
V: TRBV7-9; J: TRBJ2-7; size: many; D: TRBD2; CDR3: CASSYTSGMNEQYF; DNA: TGTGCCAGCAGCTACACTAGCGGGATGAACGAGCAGTACTTC
V: TRBV12-3/TRBV12-4; J: TRBJ2-2; size: NA; D: NA; CDR3: CASGPRVGDPAGELFF; DNA: TGTGCCAGCGGTCCTAGGGTCGGGGACCCAGCCGGGGAGCTGTTTTTT
V: TRBV3-1; J: TRBJ2-7; size: many; D: TRBD2; CDR3: CASSKGLAPSYEQYF; DNA: TGTGCCAGCAGCAAAGGACTAGCGCCCTCCTACGAGCAGTACTTC
V: TRBV6-1; J: TRBJ1-4; size: many; D: NA; CDR3: CASSPTGSHSEKLFF; DNA: TGTGCCAGCAGTCCGACAGGCTCTCATTCGGAAAAACTGTTTTTT
V: TRBV29-1; J: TRBJ2-7; size: many; D: NA; CDR3: CSVYLGTKPGEQYF; DNA: TGCAGCGTTTATCTCGGGACCAAACCCGGCGAGCAGTACTTC
V: TRBV2; J: TRBJ2-5; size: many; D: NA; CDR3: CASSDLGGETQYF; DNA: TGTGCCAGCAGCGACCTGGGCGGGGAGACCCAGTACTTC
V: TRBV3-1; J: TRBJ2-7; size: many; D: TRBD1; CDR3: CASSLLSGTGTHEQYF; DNA: TGTGCCAGCAGCCTCCTATCCGGGACAGGGACCCACGAGCAGTACTTC
V: TRBV20-1; J: TRBJ1-2; size: many; D: NA; CDR3: CSAESGDGYTF; DNA: TGCAGTGCGGAGTCAGGGGATGGCTACACCTTC
V: TRBV9; J: TRBJ2-7; size: NA; D: NA; CDR3: CASSASDKYEQCF; DNA: TGTGCCAGCAGCGCTAGCGATAAATACGAGCAGTGCTTC
V: TRBV29-1; J: TRBJ2-1; size: few; D: NA; CDR3: CSVSGGYNEQFF; DNA: TGCAGCGTTTCTGGGGGGTACAATGAGCAGTTCTTC
V: TRBV6-2/TRBV6-3; J: TRBJ2-5; size: few; D: NA; CDR3: CASSTGMSSQYF; DNA: TGTGCCAGCAGTACCGGGATGTCGAGCCAGTACTTC
V: TRBV5-1; J: TRBJ2-2; size: many; D: TRBD1; CDR3: CASSPTGAGTGELFF; DNA: TGCGCCAGCAGCCCGACAGGGGCAGGCACCGGGGAGCTGTTTTTT
V: TRBV27; J: TRBJ2-5; size: NA; D: TRBD2; CDR3: CASSSWTSGRQTQYF; DNA: TGTGCCAGCAGTTCCTGGACTAGCGGGAGGCAGACCCAGTACTTC
V: TRBV7-9; J: TRBJ1-3; size: few; D: TRBD1; CDR3: CASSPRQGSYTGNTIYF; DNA: TGTGCCAGCAGCCCGAGACAGGGGAGCTACACTGGAAACACCATATATTTT
V: TRBV3-1; J: TRBJ1-4; size: few; D: NA; CDR3: CASSQGPGGGEKLFF; DNA: TGTGCCAGCAGCCAAGGGCCCGGGGGCGGTGAAAAACTGTTTTTT
V: TRBV25-1; J: TRBJ2-4; size: once; D: NA; CDR3: CASSENRVENIQYF; DNA: TGTGCCAGCAGTGAAAACAGGGTTGAAAACATTCAGTACTTC
V: TRBV4-2; J: TRBJ2-2; size: NA; D: NA; CDR3: CANSQQGGGSTGELFF; DNA: TGTGCCAACAGCCAACAGGGGGGGGGGAGCACCGGGGAGCTGTTTTTT
V: TRBV18; J: TRBJ2-1; size: many; D: NA; CDR3: CASSPGGGGEGEQFF; DNA: TGTGCCAGCTCCCCCGGTGGAGGGGGCGAAGGTGAGCAGTTCTTC
V: TRBV29-1; J: TRBJ2-3; size: NA; D: NA; CDR3: CSAVYPTDTQYF; DNA: TGCAGCGCAGTTTATCCCACAGATACGCAGTATTTT
V: TRBV30; J: TRBJ1-6; size: many; D: NA; CDR3: CAWRTLTGGSSPLHF; DNA: TGTGCCTGGAGGACGTTAACGGGGGGGAGTTCACCCCTCCACTTT
V: TRBV6-2/TRBV6-3; J: TRBJ1-2; size: NA; D: NA; CDR3: CASSQEGDRSNYGYTF; DNA: TGTGCCAGCAGCCAGGAGGGCGACAGATCGAACTATGGCTACACCTTC